This TCR beta chain is from a study of spatial heterogeneity in lung cancer. General study points: Counts that tracked tumor mutation counts were those of expanded intratumoral alpha and beta TCRs.

This clonotype was seen many times. The antigen remains unidentified. Indicated time point: sample taken at primary tumor resection. The V and J ends lost 7 bases and 0 bases, in that order; junction bases with no gene match: 1. The CDR3 is 13 residues long. Germline loops: CDR1 SGHRS, CDR2 YFSETQ. TCRdb reprocessed the 5' RACE reads with MiXCR, giving one entry per CDR3 protein. The sample consists of 100,000 to 110,000 distinct CDR3 sequences, 3.5% to 5% of them appearing once. The sequence was obtained from a male donor with early-stage non-small cell lung cancer. Sequencing was performed on lung tumor tissue, taken at surgery. The chain uses TRBV5-1 and TRBJ1-3; 7 nucleotides align to TRBD1. The chain's CDR3 is CASRTGSGNTIYF. CDR3 bases: TGCGCCAGCCGGACAGGCTCTGGAAACACCATATATTTT.